The T cell receptor beta chain described here comes from a study of vaccination effects on CD4 cells after COVID-19. Viral peptide pools were used in the ViraFEST assay to expand antigen-specific CD4+ T cells, and sequencing came afterward. Subsequent to a culture period of about ten days, CD4+ T cells were isolated. Vaccine recipients had no previous SARS-CoV-2 infection; their nucleocapsid antibodies were negative. CDR3 size: 14 residues. V was pared by 1 base and J by 5 bases, with 12 bases between. Germline loops: CDR1 LGHDT, CDR2 YNNKEL (reference sequence). Measured with immunoSEQ multiplex PCR; TCRdb has only the in-frame clones, and not every one. The data hold some 22,000 clones, with around 74% observed a single time. Details on this clone: The antigen remains unidentified.

The TCR was taken from a human donor who received a COVID-19 vaccine. The chain uses TRBV3-1 (or the pseudogene TRBV3-2) and TRBJ2-7; D gene uncertain. The material was CD4+ T cells from PBMCs cultured with SARS-CoV-2 spike peptides, obtained before COVID-19 vaccination. The DNA for the CDR3 is TGTGCCAGCAGCCAAGGATATTCCAACCACGAGCAGTACTTC. As protein: CASSQGYSNHEQYF.